A selection of T cell receptor beta chains follows, all from one sample in a study of blood T cell repertoires in COVID-19. Some clones are missing from TCRdb's copy, which holds only in-frame ones; the method was immunoSEQ multiplex PCR. The table shows 270,000 or so clones, with approximately 91% occurring only once. What was sequenced was PBMCs or T cells enriched from blood (not recorded which). These receptors were taken from a woman in her thirties or forties with acute COVID-19. The CDR3 runs from the conserved cysteine through the conserved F or W. The order of the fields is clone size, V gene, J gene, CDR3 protein. Expanded clones are given a class, and other clones once, few, many or no size at all.

>NA|TRBV11-2|TRBJ2-1
CASSIDAGVEQFF
>NA|TRBV27|TRBJ2-3
CASSLSREGADTQYF
>NA|TRBV3-1/TRBV3-2|TRBJ2-1
CASSLEWDRKSWGGINEQFF
>NA|TRBV6-5|TRBJ2-7
CASSWTGERSYEQYF
>NA|TRBV5-6|TRBJ1-2
CASSWTGKGYTF
>NA|TRBV29-1|TRBJ1-4
CSAGAGVNEKLFF
>NA|TRBV4-2|TRBJ2-5
CASSQGLAGGPGETQYF
>NA|TRBV7-8|TRBJ2-1
CASTHSGSSYNEQFF
>NA|TRBV24-1|TRBJ2-7
CATSDPGTPQEQYF
>once|TRBV3-1/TRBV3-2|TRBJ2-3
CASSLRTGLAVYTQYF
>NA|TRBV6-5|TRBJ1-6
CASSYSYYRDMSLHF
>NA|TRBV5-6|TRBJ2-1
CASSPGTSSTNEQFF
>NA|TRBV7-9|TRBJ2-5
CASSQEVETQYF
>once|TRBV7-8|TRBJ2-3
CASSLGLDRTDTQYF
>NA|TRBV18|TRBJ2-7
CASSPPGTGTVQYF
>NA|TRBV29-1|TRBJ2-7
CSVVGAGVSYEQYF
>NA|TRBV14|TRBJ2-2
CASSQQGGGELFF
>NA|TRBV28|TRBJ2-2
CASSFGLAVSTNTGELFF
>NA|TRBV23-1|TRBJ2-1
CASSHWGHPSSYNEQFF
>NA|TRBV28|TRBJ1-6
CASSFDRERSPLHF
>NA|TRBV6-5|TRBJ1-5
CASSPDRGSNQPQHF
>NA|TRBV7-9|TRBJ2-2
CASSLVTGTGELFF
>NA|TRBV6-6|TRBJ1-2
CASSPLGDYGYTF
>NA|TRBV7-9|TRBJ1-5
CASSLGTGGNQPQHF
>NA|TRBV7-9|TRBJ1-1
CASSYPGAEAFF
>NA|TRBV10-1|TRBJ2-1
CASTRLAGRRQFF
>NA|TRBV28|TRBJ2-7
CATSTDYEQYF
>NA|TRBV7-6|TRBJ1-4
CASSLLNSGVEKLFF
>few|TRBV7-3|TRBJ2-5
CASSLVAGVETQYF
>NA|TRBV29-1|TRBJ1-2
CSVARGPNYGYTF
>NA|TRBV18|TRBJ1-1
CASSPPSVTEAFF
>once|TRBV11-2|TRBJ2-3
CASSLEFTSGSDTQYF
>NA|TRBV28|TRBJ1-5
CASSPPLGRGKGSNQPQHF
>NA|TRBV7-9|TRBJ1-1
CASMYSRVGLNTEAFF
>NA|TRBV11-3|TRBJ2-3
CASSPGLASSTDTQYF
>NA|TRBV7-9|TRBJ1-2
CASSFLPGEVYGYTF
>NA|TRBV3-1/TRBV3-2|TRBJ1-2
CASSQGQWGYGYTF
>NA|TRBV28|TRBJ1-5
CASRESNQPQHF
>NA|TRBV19|TRBJ2-7
CASSKTGTYEQYF
>NA|TRBV5-5|TRBJ1-2
CASSWGLVTFSSGYTF
>few|TRBV27|TRBJ1-2
CASSTSGTGNYGYTF
>NA|TRBV27|TRBJ1-1
CASSFRGTDTEAFF
>NA|TRBV10-3|TRBJ1-2
CAITETGSSGYTF
>NA|TRBV5-4|TRBJ1-2
CASSLLGPDSGYTF
>NA|TRBV6-1|TRBJ2-3
CASSELAGADTQYF
>NA|TRBV7-8|TRBJ1-1
CASSLGGGNTEAFF